Following are 9 T cell receptor beta chains from one sample sequenced in a study of T cells in localized non-small cell lung cancer. Sequenced by immunoSEQ multiplex PCR; TCRdb stores in-frame clones only, minus some. The sample has some 11,000 clones, about four fifths seen once. Here the sequenced sample was peripheral blood, taken before any cancer treatment. Receptor source: a male donor at least 60 years old with stage I lung adenocarcinoma.

The rearrangement joins TRBV5-4 to TRBJ2-2; no definite D call. Germline CDR1 reads SGHNT; CDR2 reads YYREEE (reference sequence). This CDR3 comprises 14 residues. V was cut by 0 bases and J by 1 base, with 4 bases left in between. The CDR3 nucleotides read TGTGCCAGCAGCTTGGATCTGAACACCGGGGAGCTGTTTTTT. The encoded protein is CASSLDLNTGELFF.

The chain has TRBV28 and TRBJ1-1, with TRBD1 as a possible D gene (5 bases). The germline CDR1 and CDR2 sequences are MDHEN and SYDVKM. CDR3 size: 16 residues. Trimming left V 6 bases short and J 1 base short, with 18 bases between. CDR3 protein: CASREVGASENTEAFF. CDR3 DNA: TGTGCCAGCAGAGAAGTAGGGGCCTCCGAGAACACTGAAGCTTTCTTT.

In its sample, this clone was seen a few times. The gene calls are TRBV7-8 and TRBJ2-7, with 14 bases fitting TRBD2. Trimming took 5 bases from V and 2 from J; bases not matched to a gene: 8. Germline CDR1 reads SGHVS; CDR2 reads FQNEAQ. The CDR3 has 17 amino acids. CDR3 sequence (DNA): TGTGCCAGCAGCCCCACCCGGGGACTAGCGGGGGCCTACGAGCAGTACTTC. This gives the protein CASSPTRGLAGAYEQYF.

The J gene is TRBJ2-2, the V gene TRBV19; TRBD2 matches 7 bases. V lost 2 bases to trimming and J lost 8 bases; unmatched junction nucleotides: 11. The CDR3 sequence is 16 residues long. Germline loops: CDR1 LNHDA, CDR2 SQIVND (reference sequence). This CDR3 reads CASSIWGTISGGELFF. In DNA, the CDR3 is TGTGCCAGTAGTATATGGGGGACTATTAGTGGTGGGGAGCTGTTTTTT.

The rearrangement uses TRBV14 and TRBJ2-1; 11 nucleotides match TRBD2. This CDR3 has 15 residues. J gave up 4 bases and V 3 bases, and 2 bases lay outside the gene matches. CDR1 is SGHDN, CDR2 FVKESK, per germline. CDR3 sequence reads: CASSQGLAAYNEQFF. Here the CDR3 DNA reads TGTGCCAGCAGCCAGGGACTAGCGGCTTACAATGAGCAGTTCTTC.

This sequence joins TRBV6-5 and TRBJ1-5; D perhaps matches TRBD1 (6 bases). Germline V gene sequence: CDR1 MNHEY, CDR2 SVGAGI. Trimming left V 8 bases short and J 4 bases short, with 18 bases between. The CDR3 is made up of 15 amino acids. The CDR3 region is CASRQDLINNQPQHF. DNA for the CDR3: TGTGCCAGCCGACAGGACCTCATCAATAATCAGCCCCAGCATTTT.

V usage is TRBV11-1 and J usage is TRBJ2-5; D is possibly TRBD1 (6 bases). The germline CDR1 and CDR2 sequences are SGHAT and FQDESV (reference sequence). With 4 bases removed from V and 4 bases from J, the gap between germline ends came to 13 bases. The CDR3 covers 14 residues. DNA of the CDR3: TGTGCCAGCAGCTCCACAGGGCCCCGAGAGACCCAGTACTTC. This encodes CASSSTGPRETQYF.

This chain uses TRBV28 with TRBJ2-7; TRBD1 agrees at 7 bases. The CDR3 runs 13 residues. The germline gives CDR1 MDHEN, CDR2 SYDVKM. After removal of 6 bases from V and 2 bases from J, the junction contained 4 bases not matched to a gene. For the CDR3, the DNA is TGTGCCAGCAGGAGGACAGGACCCTACGAGCAGTACTTC. Translation gives CASRRTGPYEQYF.

The J gene is TRBJ2-2, the V gene TRBV11-2; no clear D. Trimming cost V 5 bases and J 0 bases, with 4 bases left between them. The CDR3 sequence is 13 residues long. CDR1 and CDR2 from the germline V gene are SGHAT and FQNNGV. In DNA, the CDR3 is TGTGCCAGCAGCCGAACGAACACCGGGGAGCTGTTTTTT. Protein sequence: CASSRTNTGELFF.